The next 5 T cell receptor beta chains were all read from a single sample in a study of vaccination and CD4 T cells after COVID-19. Cultured CD4+ T cell DNA was sequenced using the Oncomine TCR Beta short-read assay. Using its own MiXCR run on the PCR reads, TCRdb lists one record per CDR3 protein. The sample records approximately 17,000 distinct CDR3 sequences, around 53% being singletons. Antigen specificity for these receptors is unknown. Treatment: roughly 10-day PBMC culture with coronavirus spike peptide pools or control peptides (ViraFEST assay). Specimen: CD4+ T cells from blood, cultured in vitro. These receptor sequences come from a human donor who had recovered from COVID-19.

This rearrangement joins TRBV6-1 to TRBJ1-3; D remains ambiguous. This CDR3 is built from 15 residues. CDR1 is MNHNS and CDR2 is SASEGT in the germline V gene. V was trimmed by 8 bases and J by 0 bases, leaving 14 bases between them. CDR3 sequence reads: CASAIRTYSGNTIYF. DNA of the CDR3: TGTGCCAGCGCGATAAGGACTTACTCTGGAAACACCATATATTTT.

The chain carries TRBV20-1 and TRBJ2-7; 12 bases match TRBD2. The CDR3 totals 15 residues. Germline V gene lookup returns CDR1 DFQATT and CDR2 SNEGSKA (reference sequence). Trimming took 5 bases from V and 2 from J; bases not matched to a gene: 7. CDR3 nucleotides: TGCAGTGCTTCGAGTTGGACTAGCGGGACCTACGAGCAGTACTTC. Translating gives CSASSWTSGTYEQYF.

CDR3 bases: TGTGCCAGCAGTGGAGGGGGGATTCGAGCTTTCTTT. As protein: CASSGGGIRAFF. The genes are TRBV6-1 and TRBJ1-1; weak D call: TRBD1 (6 bases). Germline values: CDR1 MNHNS, CDR2 SASEGT. V lost 4 bases and J 10 bases, leaving 13 bases between the germline ends. This CDR3 is 12 amino acids long.

This clonotype was counted a few times. The chain joins TRBV20-1 to TRBJ1-4; the D gene is possibly TRBD1 (5 bases). Germline-derived CDR1 and CDR2 are DFQATT and SNEGSKA (reference sequence). The CDR3 spans 15 residues. V dropped 0 bases and J dropped 3 bases, with 11 bases sitting between them. The CDR3 loop is CSARDGARSNEKLFF. CDR3 in DNA: TGCAGTGCTAGAGACGGGGCGCGGTCTAATGAAAAACTGTTTTTT.

This chain joins TRBV19 and TRBJ1-2, with 7 bases matching TRBD1. The V segment lost 4 bases and the J segment 4 bases; nucleotides outside the gene matches: 12. The V gene's germline CDR1 is LNHDA and CDR2 SQIVND (reference sequence). This CDR3 region has 16 residues. In DNA, the CDR3 is TGTGCCAGTAGTAGACATGACAGGGACCGGGGCTATGGCTACACCTTC. Amino acids: CASSRHDRDRGYGYTF. Supplemented by reference TRBV19 and TRBJ1-2, the full variable domain reads DGGITQSPKYLFRKEGQNVTLSCEQNLNHDAMYWYRQDPGQGLRLIYYSQIVNDFQKGDIAEGYSVSREKKESFPLTVTSAQKNPTAFYLCASSRHDRDRGYGYTFGSGTRLTVV.